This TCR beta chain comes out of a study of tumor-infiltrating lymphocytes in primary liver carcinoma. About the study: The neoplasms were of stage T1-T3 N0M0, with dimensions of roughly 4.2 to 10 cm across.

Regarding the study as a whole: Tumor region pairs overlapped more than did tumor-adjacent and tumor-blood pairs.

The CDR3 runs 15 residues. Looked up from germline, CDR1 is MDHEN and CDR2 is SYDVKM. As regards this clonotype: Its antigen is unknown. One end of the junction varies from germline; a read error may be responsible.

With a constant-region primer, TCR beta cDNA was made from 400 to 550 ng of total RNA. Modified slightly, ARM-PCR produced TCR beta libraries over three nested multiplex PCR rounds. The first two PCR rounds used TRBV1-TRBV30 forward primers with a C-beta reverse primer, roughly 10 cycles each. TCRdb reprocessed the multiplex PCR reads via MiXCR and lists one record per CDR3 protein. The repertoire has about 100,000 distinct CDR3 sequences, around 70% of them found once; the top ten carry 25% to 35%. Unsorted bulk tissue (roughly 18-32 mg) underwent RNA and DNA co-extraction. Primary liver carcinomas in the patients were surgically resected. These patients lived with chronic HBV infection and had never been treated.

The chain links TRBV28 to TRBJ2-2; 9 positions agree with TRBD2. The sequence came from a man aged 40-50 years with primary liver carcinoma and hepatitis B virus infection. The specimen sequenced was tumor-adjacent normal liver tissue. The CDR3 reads CARRGAGGRTGELFF. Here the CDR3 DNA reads TGTGCCCGCAGAGGAGCGGGAGGTCGGACCGGGGAGCTGTTTTTT.